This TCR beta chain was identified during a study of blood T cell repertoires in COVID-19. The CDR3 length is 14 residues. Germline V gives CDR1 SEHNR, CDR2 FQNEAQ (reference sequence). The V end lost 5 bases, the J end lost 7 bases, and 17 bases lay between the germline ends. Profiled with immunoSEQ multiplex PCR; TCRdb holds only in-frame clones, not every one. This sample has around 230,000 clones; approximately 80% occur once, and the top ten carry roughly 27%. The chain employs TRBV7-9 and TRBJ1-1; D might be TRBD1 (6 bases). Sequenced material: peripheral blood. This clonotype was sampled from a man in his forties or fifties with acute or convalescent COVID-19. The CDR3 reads CASSPGGARYEAFF. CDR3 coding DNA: TGTGCCAGCAGCCCGGGGGGGGCGAGGTATGAAGCTTTCTTT. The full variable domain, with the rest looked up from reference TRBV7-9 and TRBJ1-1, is DTGVSQNPRHKITKRGQNVTFRCDPISEHNRLYWYRQTLGQGPEFLTYFQNEAQLEKSRLLSDRFSAERPKGSFSTLEIQRTEQGDSAMYLCASSPGGARYEAFFGQGTRLTVV.